A single sample is the source of the 2 T cell receptor beta chains below, sequenced in a study of T-cell reconstitution after alpha-beta-depleted transplantation in children. During its preparation, the TCRbeta library received unique molecular identifiers. From the PCR reads, TCRdb called clonotypes with MiXCR, one entry per CDR3 protein. The sample consists of 580,000 or so distinct CDR3 sequences, 23% of them appearing once. The input for sequencing was PBMCs, mostly from graft donor cells, taken 360 days after TCRalphabeta/CD19-depleted stem cell transplant. Receptors originate from a boy in the first two years of life who had a stem cell transplant for acute myeloid leukemia, so the T cells may come from the graft donor.

This clonotype came up many times. This rearrangement joins TRBV20-1 to TRBJ1-1; no clear D gene. The CDR3 has 13 amino acids. Germline V CDR1 and CDR2: DFQATT, SNEGSKA (reference sequence). Trimming stripped 1 base from V and 0 bases from J, with 6 bases between. This CDR3 is CSARGGVNTEAFF. CDR3 DNA: TGCAGTGCTAGAGGGGGAGTGAACACTGAAGCTTTCTTT.

This chain links TRBV6-5 with TRBJ2-1; D possibly uses TRBD1 or TRBD2 (6 bases each). The V end lost 4 bases, the J end lost 5 bases, and 15 bases lay between the germline ends. Germline V CDR1 and CDR2: MNHEY, SVGAGI. The CDR3 has 15 amino acids. CDR3 coding DNA: TGTGCCAGCAGTTCCGAGGGGGGAGCTCACAATGAGCAGTTCTTC. It encodes CASSSEGGAHNEQFF.